The rows below give T cell receptor beta chains drawn from one sample of a study of cytomegalovirus exposure and HLA in healthy donors. Sequencing was performed with immunoSEQ multiplex PCR; in TCRdb, only in-frame clones are kept and a portion is missing. The table includes some 180,000 clones, roughly 74% detected once. The sequenced sample was PBMCs. All receptors derive from a female donor in good health and CMV-seronegative. Each CDR3 is given with its conserved first and last residue. D genes are given only for firm matches. Clone size is given for some rows only: seen once, a few or many times, or a class if the clone is expanded.

clone_size,j_call,d_call,v_call,cdr3_aa,cdr3_nt
once,TRBJ1-2,-,TRBV6-4,CASSDSPREYGYTF,TGTGCCAGCAGTGACTCCCCCAGGGAATATGGCTACACCTTC
-,TRBJ1-4,-,TRBV11-3,CASSYQSPGSTNEKLFF,TGTGCCAGCAGCTACCAGTCGCCCGGGTCAACTAATGAAAAACTGTTTTTT
-,TRBJ2-1,-,TRBV2,CASRSPVRDEQFF,TGTGCCAGCCGCTCCCCGGTCCGCGATGAGCAGTTCTTC
-,TRBJ1-2,-,TRBV10-3,CAIRGREVLGYTF,TGTGCCATCAGGGGCAGGGAGGTACTCGGCTACACCTTC
-,TRBJ2-1,-,TRBV6-1,CASSERELFSYNEQFF,TGTGCCAGCAGTGAAAGGGAGCTCTTCTCCTACAATGAGCAGTTCTTC
once,TRBJ1-1,-,TRBV6-1,CASRRTEAFF,TGTGCCAGCAGGAGGACTGAAGCTTTCTTT
-,TRBJ2-1,TRBD1,TRBV6-6,CASSSYGQGDRNEQFF,TGTGCCAGCAGTTCCTATGGACAGGGGGATCGGAATGAGCAGTTCTTC
-,TRBJ1-4,TRBD1,TRBV27,CASSPRQGLNEKLFF,TGTGCCAGCAGTCCAAGACAGGGTCTGAATGAAAAACTGTTTTTT
-,TRBJ1-3,-,TRBV11-1,CASSSSAGAYTIYF,TGTGCCAGCAGCTCCAGTGCGGGGGCCTACACCATATATTTT
-,TRBJ1-2,TRBD1,TRBV6-5,CASSHRQGARGYTF,TGTGCCAGCAGTCATCGACAGGGGGCTCGTGGCTACACCTTC
-,TRBJ2-3,TRBD1,TRBV27,CASSSRDRGPASGLDTQYF,TGTGCCAGCAGTTCCCGGGACAGGGGGCCGGCTAGTGGATTGGATACGCAGTATTTT
-,TRBJ1-2,TRBD1,TRBV30,CAWSVRWGQGAYGYTF,TGTGCCTGGAGTGTACGCTGGGGACAGGGGGCCTATGGCTACACCTTC
-,TRBJ2-7,-,TRBV28,CASRTTLRSEQYF,TGTGCCAGCAGGACTACTTTAAGATCCGAGCAGTACTTC
once,TRBJ2-1,TRBD2,TRBV19,CASSILAGVSNEQFF,TGTGCCAGTAGTATACTAGCGGGAGTGAGTAATGAGCAGTTCTTC
-,TRBJ2-7,TRBD2,TRBV10-2,CASSEIAGGSYEQYF,TGCGCCAGCAGTGAAATAGCGGGAGGATCCTACGAGCAGTACTTC
-,TRBJ1-1,-,TRBV29-1,CSVEEHQNTEAFF,TGCAGCGTTGAAGAACACCAGAACACTGAAGCTTTCTTT